This TCR beta chain derives from a study of T-cell memory formation after mild COVID-19. Employing constant-segment primers, 5'RACE generated TCR alpha and TCR beta cDNA libraries bearing sample barcodes and UMIs. Via MiXCR, TCRdb re-called the 5' RACE reads, giving one row per CDR3 protein. The sample consists of approximately 260,000 distinct CDR3 sequences, about 17% of them appearing once. V gave up 5 bases and J gave up 3 bases, with 9 bases separating them. CDR1 and CDR2 (germline): SGHTA, FQGNSA. The CDR3 runs 13 residues. In regard to this clonotype: What it binds is not known.

Findings and limits, study-wide: From day 15 to 85, contracting clones were balanced between CD4 and CD8, whereas later expanders leaned toward CD4+. Clonal second-wave expansions that peaked on day 37 had unconfirmed SARS-CoV-2 specificity.

The TCR originated in a man aged 18 to 29 who had mild COVID-19 (a few samples of this study predate the infection). Cell type and time point are not known. The sequencing input was PBMCs or a T cell subset sorted from them (not recorded which). V gene TRBV7-2 combines with J gene TRBJ2-3; D call uncertain. The CDR3 coding sequence is TGTGCCAGCAGCCGTAGTTGGACAGATACGCAGTATTTT. Amino acids: CASSRSWTDTQYF.